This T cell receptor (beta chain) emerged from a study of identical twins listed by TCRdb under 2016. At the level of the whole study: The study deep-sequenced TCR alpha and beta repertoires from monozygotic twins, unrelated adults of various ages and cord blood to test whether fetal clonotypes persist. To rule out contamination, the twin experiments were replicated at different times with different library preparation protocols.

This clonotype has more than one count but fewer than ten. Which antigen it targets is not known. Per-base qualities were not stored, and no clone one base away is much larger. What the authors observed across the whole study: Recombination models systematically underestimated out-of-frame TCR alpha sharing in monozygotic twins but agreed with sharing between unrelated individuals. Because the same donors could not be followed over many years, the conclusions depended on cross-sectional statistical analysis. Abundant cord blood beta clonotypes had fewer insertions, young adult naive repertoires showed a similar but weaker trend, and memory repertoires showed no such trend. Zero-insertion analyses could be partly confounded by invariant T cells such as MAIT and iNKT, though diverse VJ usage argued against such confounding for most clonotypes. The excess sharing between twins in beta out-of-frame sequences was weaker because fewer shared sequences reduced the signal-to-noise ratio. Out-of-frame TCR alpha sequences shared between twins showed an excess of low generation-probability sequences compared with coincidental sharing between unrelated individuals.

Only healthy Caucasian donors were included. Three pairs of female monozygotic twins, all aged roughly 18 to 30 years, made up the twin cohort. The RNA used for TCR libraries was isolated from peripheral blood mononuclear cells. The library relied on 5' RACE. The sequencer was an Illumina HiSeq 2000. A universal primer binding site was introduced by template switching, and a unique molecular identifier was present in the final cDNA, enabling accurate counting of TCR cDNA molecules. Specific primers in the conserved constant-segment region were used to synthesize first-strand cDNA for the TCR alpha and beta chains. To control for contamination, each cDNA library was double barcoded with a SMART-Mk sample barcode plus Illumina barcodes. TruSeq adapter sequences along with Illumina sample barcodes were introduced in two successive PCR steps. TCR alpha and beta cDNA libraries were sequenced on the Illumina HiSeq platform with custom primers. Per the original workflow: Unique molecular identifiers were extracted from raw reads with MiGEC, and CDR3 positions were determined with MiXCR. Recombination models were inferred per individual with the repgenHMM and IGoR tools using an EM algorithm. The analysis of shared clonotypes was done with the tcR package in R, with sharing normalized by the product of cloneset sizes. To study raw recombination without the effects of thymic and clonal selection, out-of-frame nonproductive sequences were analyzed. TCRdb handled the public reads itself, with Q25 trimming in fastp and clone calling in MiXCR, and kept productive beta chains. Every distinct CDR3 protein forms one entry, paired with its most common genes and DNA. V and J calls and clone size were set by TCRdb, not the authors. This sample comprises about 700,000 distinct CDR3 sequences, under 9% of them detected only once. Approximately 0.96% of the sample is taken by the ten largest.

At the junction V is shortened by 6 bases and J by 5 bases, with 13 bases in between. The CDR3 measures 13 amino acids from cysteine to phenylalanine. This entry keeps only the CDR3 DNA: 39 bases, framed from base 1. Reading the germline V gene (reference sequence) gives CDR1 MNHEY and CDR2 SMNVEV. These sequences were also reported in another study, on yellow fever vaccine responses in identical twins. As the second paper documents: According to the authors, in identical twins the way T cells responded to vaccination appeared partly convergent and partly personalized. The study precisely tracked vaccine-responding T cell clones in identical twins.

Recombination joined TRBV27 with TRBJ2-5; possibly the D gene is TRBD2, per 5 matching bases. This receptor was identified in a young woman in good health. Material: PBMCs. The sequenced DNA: TGTGCCAGCAGGAGGGCCGCCGCGGAGACCCAGTACTTC. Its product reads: CASRRAAAETQYF.